The 29 T cell receptor beta chains presented below share a single source sample, sequenced in a study of cytomegalovirus exposure and HLA in healthy donors. The protocol was immunoSEQ multiplex PCR, while the TCRdb copy is restricted to in-frame clones and leaves out a portion. The sample lists fewer than 70,000 clones, 90% seen once, with around 2.9% in the top ten. Sequences were obtained from PBMCs. The receptors here all came from a man younger than 30 in good health and CMV-seronegative.

The rearrangement links TRBV18 to TRBJ2-2, with D unresolved. CDR1 is KGHSH, CDR2 LQKENI, per germline. Trimming removed 3 bases at V and 7 bases at J, with 6 bases between. The CDR3 length is 12 residues. The CDR3 spells CASSPPHGELFF. The CDR3 nucleotides read TGTGCCAGCTCACCCCCCCACGGGGAGCTGTTTTTT.

This clone is labeled as medium-sized (0.01 to 0.1%). This chain uses TRBV21-1 with TRBJ2-7; no check of the table's D call, TRBD2, against the DNA was made. TRBV21-1 has pseudogene status. The CDR3 spans 16 residues. The CDR3 here is CASSKVRGPSGYEQYF. DNA of the CDR3: TGTGCCAGCAGCAAAGTGCGGGGACCTAGCGGGTACGAGCAGTACTTC.

This chain joins TRBV28 and TRBJ2-7; TRBD2 agrees at 7 bases. The CDR3 sequence is 14 residues long. Trimming took 3 bases from V and 5 from J; bases not matched to a gene: 7. Germline assignment: CDR1 MDHEN and CDR2 SYDVKM. CDR3 nucleotides: TGTGCCAGCAGTTTCGCGGGAGTGATGAACGAGCAGTACTTC. This gives the protein CASSFAGVMNEQYF.

The chain recombines TRBV2 with TRBJ1-2; 7 positions agree with TRBD1. After removal of 8 bases from V and 2 bases from J, the junction contained 8 bases not matched to a gene. Germline lookup yields CDR1 SNHLY and CDR2 FYNNEI. This CDR3 has 14 residues. CDR3 region: CASAPLTGNYGYTF. In DNA form, the CDR3 reads TGTGCCAGCGCACCCTTGACAGGGAACTATGGCTACACCTTC.

The chain has TRBV5-1 and TRBJ1-1; D uncertain. CDR1 is SGHRS and CDR2 is YFSETQ in the germline V gene. The CDR3 spans 16 residues. Trimming removed 4 bases from V and 0 bases from J, with 16 bases in between. The chain's CDR3 is CASSPSPTTMNTEAFF. CDR3 coding DNA: TGCGCCAGCAGCCCTTCCCCCACTACCATGAACACTGAAGCTTTCTTT.

The chain carries TRBV19 and TRBJ1-5; 9 nucleotides match TRBD1. The CDR3 contains 15 residues. Trimming cost V 9 bases and J 5 bases; bases outside gene matches: 11. From germline, CDR1 is LNHDA and CDR2 SQIVND (reference sequence). Written as DNA, the CDR3 is TGTGCCAGCAAAAAATCACAGGGGGCTCATCAGCCCCAGCATTTT. It translates to CASKKSQGAHQPQHF. The variable domain in full, with the rest retrieved from reference TRBV19 and TRBJ1-5, is DGGITQSPKYLFRKEGQNVTLSCEQNLNHDAMYWYRQDPGQGLRLIYYSQIVNDFQKGDIAEGYSVSREKKESFPLTVTSAQKNPTAFYLCASKKSQGAHQPQHFGDGTRLSIL.

CDR3 amino acids: CASALGGEGYTEAFF. The CDR3 bases are TGTGCCAGCGCACTTGGGGGGGAAGGATATACTGAAGCTTTCTTT. The gene calls are TRBV6-6 and TRBJ1-1, with D perhaps matching TRBD1 (5 bases). V lost 8 bases and J lost 5, with 21 bases in between. Germline V gene sequence: CDR1 MNHNY, CDR2 SVGAGI (reference sequence). CDR3 length equals 15 residues.

The chain links TRBV19 to TRBJ1-4, with 9 bases matching TRBD1. J lost 8 bases, V lost 8 bases, and 6 bases had no gene match. The CDR3 is 13 residues long. Germline loops: CDR1 LNHDA, CDR2 SQIVND (reference sequence). For the CDR3, the DNA is TGTGCCAGTTCCGGGACAGGGTTAGAAAAACTGTTTTTT. As protein: CASSGTGLEKLFF.

This chain joins TRBV10-3 and TRBJ2-7, with 12 bases matching TRBD2. The CDR3 covers 14 residues. In germline, CDR1 is ENHRY, CDR2 SYGVKD. V lost 6 bases to trimming and J lost 5 bases; unmatched junction nucleotides: 5. CDR3 sequence reads: CAIRETSGRDEQYF. The CDR3 DNA reads as TGTGCCATCAGGGAGACTAGCGGGAGAGACGAGCAGTACTTC.

The J gene is TRBJ1-1, the V gene TRBV6-6; maybe TRBD1 (5 bases). Deletions cut 3 bases from V and 7 bases from J, with 15 bases between. From germline, CDR1 is MNHNY and CDR2 SVGAGI (reference sequence). The CDR3 consists of 14 residues. The CDR3 protein is CASSYSQGKGEAFF. The CDR3 nucleotides are TGTGCCAGCAGTTATTCTCAGGGTAAAGGTGAAGCTTTCTTT.

The chain links TRBV11-2 to TRBJ2-2; D is undetermined. The CDR3 loop spans 15 amino acids. The germline CDR1 and CDR2 sequences are SGHAT and FQNNGV. Trimming left V 6 bases short and J 1 base short, with 12 bases between. CDR3 nucleotide sequence: TGTGCCAGCAGGACTTACGCTCGGAACACCGGGGAGCTGTTTTTT. Its translation is CASRTYARNTGELFF.

This clone was counted once. The rearrangement uses TRBV6-1 and TRBJ2-7; 13 bases match TRBD2. Trimming cost V 10 bases and J 2 bases; bases outside gene matches: 2. From germline, CDR1 is MNHNS and CDR2 SASEGT. The CDR3 totals 13 residues. The CDR3 DNA is TGTGCCACCGGGACTAGCGGGACCTACGAGCAGTACTTC. It encodes CATGTSGTYEQYF.

The CDR3 region is CATSLGLADANEQFF. Written as DNA, the CDR3 is TGTGCCACCAGCCTAGGACTAGCGGATGCGAATGAGCAGTTCTTC. The chain joins TRBV6-1 to TRBJ2-1; 10 nucleotides align to TRBD2. Losses at the gene ends were 10 bases for V and 7 bases for J; bases not matched to a gene: 13. Germline V gene data show CDR1 as MNHNS and CDR2 as SASEGT. This CDR3 spans 15 amino acids.

This chain links TRBV29-1 with TRBJ2-7; 11 bases match TRBD1. CDR1 SQVTM and CDR2 ANQGSEA come from the germline V gene. Trimming removed 6 bases from V and 7 bases from J; junction bases left unmatched: 14. CDR3 size: 15 residues. In nucleotides, the CDR3 is TGCAGCGTGACCGGGACAGGGGGACTTCTCGGTGAGCAGTACTTC. Protein product: CSVTGTGGLLGEQYF.

The chain has TRBV19 and TRBJ2-3, with 11 bases lining up with TRBD2. Germline CDR1 LNHDA, CDR2 SQIVND (reference sequence). J was trimmed by 6 bases and V by 3 bases; bases with no gene match: 2. The CDR3 is 14 residues long. CDR3 amino acids: CASSISGRVDTQYF. The CDR3 DNA is TGTGCCAGTAGTATTAGCGGGAGGGTCGATACGCAGTATTTT.

This clone was counted a single time. V is TRBV5-6 and J is TRBJ1-2; D uncertain. CDR3 length: 13 residues. CDR1 SGHDT and CDR2 YYEEEE come from the germline V gene. The germline V and J ends were trimmed by 4 bases and 4 bases, with 11 bases remaining between them. CDR3 sequence reads: CASSPQNSYGYTF. The DNA for the CDR3 is TGTGCCAGCAGCCCACAGAACTCCTATGGCTACACCTTC.

This chain joins TRBV4-1 and TRBJ2-2; 7 bases are shared with TRBD2. The CDR3 loop spans 13 amino acids. Trimming removed 6 bases from V and 9 bases from J; junction bases left unmatched: 7. Germline V CDR1 and CDR2: MGHRA, YSYEKL. This chain's CDR3 is CASRRDGTRELFF. CDR3 DNA sequence: TGCGCCAGCAGAAGGGACGGGACTAGGGAGCTGTTTTTT.

J is TRBJ2-5 and V is TRBV28; 8 positions match TRBD2. V lost 6 bases, J lost 2 bases, and 5 bases stayed unmatched. This CDR3 contains 14 residues. Germline V gives CDR1 MDHEN, CDR2 SYDVKM. This CDR3 is CASRTGGAQETQYF. CDR3 nucleotides: TGTGCCAGCAGAACCGGGGGGGCTCAAGAGACCCAGTACTTC.

The chain is built from TRBV6-1 and TRBJ2-3, with D possibly TRBD2 on 6 matching bases. The CDR3 has 16 residues. V dropped 2 bases and J dropped 5 bases, with 17 bases sitting between them. Germline V gene data show CDR1 as MNHNS and CDR2 as SASEGT. The CDR3 coding sequence is TGTGCCAGCAGTGAATCTGATAGCGGCTCGGGAGATACGCAGTATTTT. It codes for CASSESDSGSGDTQYF.

The chain employs TRBV27 and TRBJ1-2, with 8 nucleotides matching TRBD1. Trimming at V came to 3 bases and at J to 5 bases, leaving 8 bases not matched to a gene. Per germline, CDR1 MNHEY and CDR2 SMNVEV (reference sequence). The CDR3 is 15 amino acids. The CDR3: CASSFRTGREYGYTF. The CDR3 DNA is TGTGCCAGCAGTTTCAGGACAGGGAGGGAGTATGGCTACACCTTC.

The rearrangement joins TRBV7-2 to TRBJ2-7, with 8 bases that match TRBD2. This CDR3 comprises 15 residues. Germline V CDR1 and CDR2: SGHTA, FQGNSA. The V and J ends lost 4 bases and 6 bases, in that order; junction bases with no gene match: 11. In DNA form, the CDR3 reads TGTGCCAGCAGCTCCAAGGCGGGAGGTAGGTCCGAGCAGTACTTC. Amino acids: CASSSKAGGRSEQYF.

This rearrangement joins TRBV14 to TRBJ2-1, with 8 bases fitting TRBD2. The V gene end was trimmed by 0 bases and the J gene end by 8 bases; junction bases not matched to a gene: 6. CDR3 length: 15 residues. The germline CDR1 and CDR2 sequences are SGHDN and FVKESK. The CDR3 DNA is TGTGCCAGCAGCCAAGAGCTAATAGCGGGATATGAGCAGTTCTTC. Amino acids: CASSQELIAGYEQFF.

This chain uses TRBV5-1 with TRBJ1-3; 7 bases fit TRBD1. Looked up from germline, CDR1 is SGHRS and CDR2 is YFSETQ. The V and J ends lost 2 bases and 4 bases, in that order; junction bases with no gene match: 6. The length of the CDR3 is 15 residues. The DNA of the CDR3 is TGCGCCAGCAGCTTTCAGGGGGGCCGGGGAAACACCATATATTTT. Translated, it gives CASSFQGGRGNTIYF.

The J gene is TRBJ2-3, the V gene TRBV28, with D possibly being TRBD1 (5 bases). The ends were cut back, 2 bases at V and 13 bases at J, with 16 bases in the middle. Germline-derived CDR1 and CDR2 are MDHEN and SYDVKM. This CDR3 is 13 amino acids long. The CDR3 loop is CASSLRGGVQEYF. The DNA of the CDR3 is TGTGCCAGCAGTTTAAGGGGCGGAGTACAGGAGTATTTT.

The gene calls are TRBV28 and TRBJ2-3; possible D gene TRBD2, 7 bases. The CDR3 extends over 16 amino acids. Between the trimmed V and J ends, which lost 4 bases and 4 bases, there was a span of 18 bases. In germline, CDR1 is MDHEN, CDR2 SYDVKM. Here the CDR3 reads CASSSQAPGGPDTQYF. The CDR3 coding sequence is TGTGCCAGCAGTTCACAGGCGCCGGGGGGCCCAGATACGCAGTATTTT.

The chain uses TRBV2 and TRBJ2-2; 7 bases are a match to TRBD2. This CDR3 is built from 15 residues. V shed 2 bases and J 6 bases; nucleotides not matched to a gene: 6. CDR1 is SNHLY and CDR2 is FYNNEI in the germline V gene. CDR3 region: CASSEPGGGAGELFF. The DNA for the CDR3 is TGTGCCAGCAGTGAACCGGGGGGTGGAGCCGGGGAGCTGTTTTTT. Full variable domain (remainder filled in from reference TRBV2 and TRBJ2-2): EPEVTQTPSHQVTQMGQEVILRCVPISNHLYFYWYRQILGQKVEFLVSFYNNEISEKSEIFDDQFSVERPDGSNFTLKIRSTKLEDSAMYFCASSEPGGGAGELFFGEGSRLTVL.

The rearrangement joins TRBV6-1 to TRBJ1-5; 7 bases are shared with TRBD1. CDR1 and CDR2 (germline): MNHNS, SASEGT. This CDR3 has 15 residues. V lost 6 bases to trimming and J lost 4 bases; unmatched junction nucleotides: 9. The CDR3 DNA sequence: TGTGCCAGCAGGGATTCGACAGGGTTTAATCAGCCCCAGCATTTT. Its protein is CASRDSTGFNQPQHF.

In its sample, this clone was seen once. The gene calls are TRBV2 and TRBJ1-1; TRBD1 matches 9 bases. Germline values: CDR1 SNHLY, CDR2 FYNNEI. CDR3 length: 13 residues. V shed 6 bases, J shed 5 bases, and the junction held 4 bases outside the gene matches. The CDR3 spells CASSGTGRTEAFF. Here the CDR3 DNA reads TGTGCCAGCAGCGGGACAGGGAGAACTGAAGCTTTCTTT. Drawing the rest from reference TRBV2 and TRBJ1-1, the complete variable domain is EPEVTQTPSHQVTQMGQEVILRCVPISNHLYFYWYRQILGQKVEFLVSFYNNEISEKSEIFDDQFSVERPDGSNFTLKIRSTKLEDSAMYFCASSGTGRTEAFFGQGTRLTVV.

The V call is TRBV10-2, the J call TRBJ2-5; TRBD2 agrees at 12 bases. Germline assignment: CDR1 WSHSY and CDR2 SAAADI. The CDR3 length is 14 residues. Unmatched junction bases numbered 3, after V lost 10 bases and J lost 0 bases. The CDR3 loop reads CATRLAGDQETQYF. The CDR3 region has the DNA TGCGCCACCCGACTAGCGGGAGACCAAGAGACCCAGTACTTC.